The 15 T cell receptor beta chains reported below all come from one sample, sequenced in a study of T cells in Graves' hyperthyroidism and ophthalmopathy. From RNA transcripts, TCR beta CDR3 regions were amplified. Primed by the HTBI set, a first-round RT-PCR was run on the TCR CDR3. MiXCR was run by TCRdb on the multiplex PCR reads, yielding one entry per CDR3 protein. This sample carries a few hundred thousand distinct CDR3 sequences, roughly 15% of them seen once, and the ten largest clones take 5.3%. The sequenced material came from blood. The source is a woman aged 18-29 years with Graves' hyperthyroidism.

This clonotype was observed a few times. CDR3 coding DNA: TGCGCCAGCAATCCCATGGGGGGGAACACTGAAGCTTTCTTT. It codes for CASNPMGGNTEAFF. The rearrangement uses TRBV10-2 and TRBJ1-1; tentative D call: TRBD1 (5 bases). CDR3 length: 14 amino acids. V gave up 7 bases and J gave up 1 base, with 13 bases separating them. Germline assignment: CDR1 WSHSY and CDR2 SAAADI.

This clonotype was detected only a few times. V gene TRBV7-2 combines with J gene TRBJ2-2; 7 nucleotides match TRBD1. Germline loops: CDR1 SGHTA, CDR2 FQGNSA. V lost 5 bases, J lost 1 base, and 7 bases stayed unmatched. The CDR3 runs to 16 residues. DNA of the CDR3: TGTGCCAGCAGCCCTACCGGGACAGTGAACACCGGGGAGCTGTTTTTT. Translating it yields CASSPTGTVNTGELFF.

This clonotype was observed at least ten times. The DNA for the CDR3 is TGCAGTGCGTCAGACCTAGCGGCCGCGCAGTATTTT. It yields the protein CSASDLAAAQYF. The J gene is TRBJ2-3, the V gene TRBV20-1, with 7 nucleotides matching TRBD2. CDR1 and CDR2 (germline): DFQATT, SNEGSKA (reference sequence). The CDR3 has 12 amino acids. J was trimmed by 10 bases and V by 6 bases; bases with no gene match: 10.

This clonotype showed up just a few times. The chain joins TRBV19 to TRBJ1-5; 7 positions agree with TRBD1. CDR3 length: 16 amino acids. The trim removed 5 bases at V and 0 bases at J, leaving 7 bases unmatched. Germline V lookup: CDR1 LNHDA, CDR2 SQIVND (reference sequence). The CDR3 here is CASSVSGTVSNQPQHF. The DNA of the CDR3 is TGTGCCAGTAGTGTCTCCGGGACAGTTAGCAATCAGCCCCAGCATTTT.

This clonotype has only a few counts. V gene TRBV15 combines with J gene TRBJ2-7; D remains unclear. V lost 0 bases, J lost 1 base, and 10 bases lay in between. Per the germline V gene, CDR1 is LNHNV and CDR2 is YYDKDF (reference sequence). The CDR3 has 15 amino acids. DNA for the CDR3: TGTGCCACCAGCAGAGATAGGGATCCATCCTACGAGCAGTACTTC. This translates into CATSRDRDPSYEQYF.

This clonotype appeared many times. This chain joins TRBV18 and TRBJ2-7; D is uncertain. V was shortened by 3 bases and J by 2 bases, with 14 bases between the two germline ends. The CDR3 runs to 15 residues. From germline, CDR1 is KGHSH and CDR2 LQKENI. The DNA for the CDR3 is TGTGCCAGCTCACCCGACCTCCGGCAGCCCTACGAGCAGTACTTC. Its protein is CASSPDLRQPYEQYF. Using reference TRBV18 and TRBJ2-7 for the parts outside the CDR3, the full variable domain is NAGVMQNPRHLVRRRGQEARLRCSPMKGHSHVYWYRQLPEEGLKFMVYLQKENIIDESGMPKERFSAEFPKEGPSILRIQQVVRGDSAAYFCASSPDLRQPYEQYFGPGTRLTVT.

This clonotype was picked up many times. The chain employs TRBV6-6 and TRBJ2-1; TRBD2 matches 11 bases. The CDR3 consists of 17 residues. Germline-derived CDR1 and CDR2 are MNHNY and SVGAGI (reference sequence). Losses at the gene ends were 2 bases for V and 7 bases for J; bases not matched to a gene: 10. CDR3 coding DNA: TGTGCCAGCAGTTACCTACTCGGGACTAGCGGTACGAATGAGCAGTTCTTC. Its protein is CASSYLLGTSGTNEQFF.

This clonotype was seen repeatedly, ten times or more. The J gene is TRBJ1-2, the V gene TRBV6-1; 10 nucleotides align to TRBD1. CDR3 length: 15 residues. V dropped 7 bases and J dropped 5; count of bases not matched to a gene: 10. Per germline, CDR1 MNHNS and CDR2 SASEGT. The DNA for the CDR3 is TGTGCCAGCAAAGTACCGGGACAGGGGTGGTATGGCTACACCTTC. This codes for CASKVPGQGWYGYTF.

This clonotype was recorded many times. The rearrangement joins TRBV19 to TRBJ1-1, with 9 bases lining up with TRBD1. The V gene's germline CDR1 is LNHDA and CDR2 SQIVND (reference sequence). The CDR3 loop spans 16 amino acids. The V and J ends lost 6 bases and 5 bases, in that order; junction bases with no gene match: 13. CDR3 region: CASRDSGQGRRTEAFF. For the CDR3, the DNA is TGTGCCAGTAGGGATTCGGGACAGGGAAGAAGGACTGAAGCTTTCTTT. The full variable domain, rest sourced from reference TRBV19 and TRBJ1-1, is DGGITQSPKYLFRKEGQNVTLSCEQNLNHDAMYWYRQDPGQGLRLIYYSQIVNDFQKGDIAEGYSVSREKKESFPLTVTSAQKNPTAFYLCASRDSGQGRRTEAFFGQGTRLTVV.

The sample holds a few counts of this clonotype. CDR3 in amino acids: CASSTRLQETQYF. CDR3 DNA: TGTGCCAGCAGCACCCGTCTCCAAGAGACCCAGTACTTC. The rearrangement links TRBV7-6 to TRBJ2-5; D call uncertain. CDR1 and CDR2 from the germline V gene are SGHVS and FNYEAQ. V dropped 5 bases and J dropped 1 base, with 8 bases sitting between them. The CDR3 totals 13 residues.

This clonotype was seen many times. This chain links TRBV4-1 with TRBJ1-2, with TRBD1 matching over 9 bases. CDR3 length equals 14 residues. The germline CDR1 and CDR2 sequences are MGHRA and YSYEKL. With 0 bases clipped from V and 6 bases from J, the junction kept 2 bases outside the gene matches. The CDR3 DNA reads TGCGCCAGCAGCCAAGAAGACAGGGGGAATGGCTACACCTTC. Translated: CASSQEDRGNGYTF.

This chain joins TRBV30 and TRBJ2-1; 9 nucleotides align to TRBD2. Germline V gene sequence: CDR1 GTSNPN, CDR2 SVGIG (reference sequence). This CDR3 is built from 16 residues. V trimming: 2 bases; J trimming: 3 bases; junction bases outside the gene matches: 8. The CDR3 here is CAWSPGGRAFYNEQFF. The CDR3 DNA is TGTGCCTGGAGTCCTGGCGGGAGGGCTTTCTACAATGAGCAGTTCTTC. The whole variable domain, filled in from reference TRBV30 and TRBJ2-1, reads SQTIHQWPATLVQPVGSPLSLECTVEGTSNPNLYWYRQAAGRGLQLLFYSVGIGQISSEVPQNLSASRPQDRQFILSSKKLLLSDSGFYLCAWSPGGRAFYNEQFFGPGTRLTVL.

This rearrangement joins TRBV20-1 to TRBJ1-1, with a possible D match to TRBD1 (6 bases). Germline CDR1 is DFQATT and CDR2 is SNEGSKA (reference sequence). The CDR3 consists of 15 residues. The germline V and J ends were trimmed by 5 bases and 0 bases, with 16 bases remaining between them. This CDR3 is CSADNPGGLNTEAFF. CDR3 DNA: TGCAGTGCTGATAATCCTGGGGGCCTGAACACTGAAGCTTTCTTT.

This clonotype was seen at least ten times. The rearrangement links TRBV9 to TRBJ2-3, with D hard to call. The V end was cut by 1 base, the J end by 2 bases, with 11 bases between. The CDR3 runs 15 residues. The germline CDR1 and CDR2 sequences are SGDLS and YYNGEE. CDR3 in amino acids: CASSVLGALTDTQYF. The CDR3 DNA sequence: TGTGCCAGCAGCGTACTCGGTGCGCTCACAGATACGCAGTATTTT.

Ten or more counts support this clonotype. The V call is TRBV20-1, the J call TRBJ2-5; TRBD2 agrees at 8 bases. V trimming: 2 bases; J trimming: 4 bases; junction bases outside the gene matches: 6. CDR1 and CDR2 from the germline V gene are DFQATT and SNEGSKA (reference sequence). The CDR3 consists of 14 residues. CDR3 bases: TGCAGTGCTAGAATAGCGGGGCCGGGAGAGACCCAGTACTTC. Translating it yields CSARIAGPGETQYF.